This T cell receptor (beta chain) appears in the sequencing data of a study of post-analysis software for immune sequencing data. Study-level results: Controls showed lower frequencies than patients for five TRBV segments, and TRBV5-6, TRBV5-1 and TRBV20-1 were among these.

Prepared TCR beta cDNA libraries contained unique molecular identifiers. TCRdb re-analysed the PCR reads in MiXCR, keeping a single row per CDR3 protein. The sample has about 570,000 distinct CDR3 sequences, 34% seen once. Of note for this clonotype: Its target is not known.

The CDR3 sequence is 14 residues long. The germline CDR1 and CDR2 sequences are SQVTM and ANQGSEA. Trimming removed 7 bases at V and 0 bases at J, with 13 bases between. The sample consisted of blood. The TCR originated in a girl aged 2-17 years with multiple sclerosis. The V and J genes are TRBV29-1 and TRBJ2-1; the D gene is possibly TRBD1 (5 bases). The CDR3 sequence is CSARGEDSYNEQFF. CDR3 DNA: TGCAGCGCAAGGGGTGAGGACTCCTACAATGAGCAGTTCTTC.